This is a list of T cell receptor beta chains from one sample in a study of cytomegalovirus exposure and HLA in healthy donors. Repertoires were generated with immunoSEQ multiplex PCR, while TCRdb's copy carries only in-frame clones and drops some. The sample has about 200,000 clones. The sequenced sample was PBMCs. The receptor set was obtained from a man aged 25-40 years in good health and CMV-seronegative. The CDR3 runs from the conserved cysteine through the conserved F or W. Fields, in order: V gene, J gene, D gene, CDR3 protein, CDR3 DNA. The D gene is left open where the match is weak.

v_call: TRBV19; j_call: TRBJ2-1; d_call: TRBD2; cdr3_aa: CASSITGGREDEQFF; cdr3_nt: TGTGCCAGTAGTATAACGGGAGGGCGAGAGGATGAGCAGTTCTTC
v_call: TRBV9; j_call: TRBJ1-3; d_call: .; cdr3_aa: CASSNNRDSGNTIYF; cdr3_nt: TGTGCCAGCAGCAATAACAGGGACTCTGGAAACACCATATATTTT
v_call: TRBV30; j_call: TRBJ2-5; d_call: .; cdr3_aa: CAWSGGSEFETQYF; cdr3_nt: TGTGCCTGGAGTGGTGGGAGTGAATTTGAGACCCAGTACTTC
v_call: TRBV6-5; j_call: TRBJ1-1; d_call: .; cdr3_aa: CASSIQGVVNTEAFF; cdr3_nt: TGTGCCAGCAGTATACAGGGTGTTGTGAACACTGAAGCTTTCTTT
v_call: TRBV7-9; j_call: TRBJ1-2; d_call: .; cdr3_aa: CASRPGRVLHGYTF; cdr3_nt: TGTGCCAGCAGACCAGGCAGGGTACTTCATGGCTACACCTTC
v_call: TRBV9; j_call: TRBJ1-6; d_call: .; cdr3_aa: CASSVDDISSPLHF; cdr3_nt: TGTGCCAGCAGCGTAGATGACATAAGTTCACCCCTCCACTTT
v_call: TRBV2; j_call: TRBJ2-7; d_call: TRBD2; cdr3_aa: CASNPVTAGGPYEQYF; cdr3_nt: TGTGCCAGCAACCCCGTGACGGCGGGAGGGCCCTACGAGCAGTACTTC
v_call: TRBV27; j_call: TRBJ2-7; d_call: TRBD2; cdr3_aa: CASSSRGGRGASYEQYF; cdr3_nt: TGTGCCAGCAGTTCCCGAGGAGGGCGGGGGGCGAGTTACGAGCAGTACTTC
v_call: TRBV6-5; j_call: TRBJ1-1; d_call: .; cdr3_aa: CASSPLTKNTEAFF; cdr3_nt: TGTGCCAGCAGTCCTCTTACAAAGAACACTGAAGCTTTCTTT
v_call: TRBV30; j_call: TRBJ1-5; d_call: .; cdr3_aa: CAWSVHEGTYSNQPQHF; cdr3_nt: TGTGCCTGGAGTGTACACGAGGGGACATATAGCAATCAGCCCCAGCATTTT
v_call: TRBV19; j_call: TRBJ1-5; d_call: .; cdr3_aa: CASSSPTSARGNQPQHF; cdr3_nt: TGTGCCAGTAGTTCCCCAACCTCGGCGAGGGGCAATCAGCCCCAGCATTTT
v_call: TRBV19; j_call: TRBJ1-1; d_call: TRBD1; cdr3_aa: CASSTQGGNTEAFF; cdr3_nt: TGTGCCAGTAGTACCCAGGGGGGGAACACTGAAGCTTTCTTT
v_call: TRBV29-1; j_call: TRBJ1-2; d_call: .; cdr3_aa: CSVEERGYGYTF; cdr3_nt: TGCAGCGTTGAAGAAAGGGGCTATGGCTACACCTTC
v_call: TRBV7-8; j_call: TRBJ1-2; d_call: TRBD1; cdr3_aa: CASSPASGTANYGYTF; cdr3_nt: TGTGCCAGCAGCCCCGCCTCCGGGACAGCCAACTATGGCTACACCTTC
v_call: TRBV11-2; j_call: TRBJ1-2; d_call: TRBD1; cdr3_aa: CASSTQTGVAGGYTF; cdr3_nt: TGTGCCAGCAGCACCCAGACAGGGGTTGCGGGGGGCTACACCTTC
v_call: TRBV7-6; j_call: TRBJ2-3; d_call: TRBD2; cdr3_aa: CASSLGAGVTDTQYF; cdr3_nt: TGTGCCAGCAGCTTAGGAGCGGGGGTCACAGATACGCAGTATTTT
v_call: TRBV19; j_call: TRBJ2-1; d_call: TRBD2; cdr3_aa: CASSKGTSLLEQFF; cdr3_nt: TGTGCCAGTAGTAAGGGGACTAGTCTTCTTGAGCAGTTCTTC
v_call: TRBV19; j_call: TRBJ1-1; d_call: .; cdr3_aa: CASSAGYTEAFF; cdr3_nt: TGTGCCAGTTCAGCGGGGTACACTGAAGCTTTCTTT
v_call: TRBV7-2; j_call: TRBJ1-4; d_call: .; cdr3_aa: CASSERARGEKLFF; cdr3_nt: TGTGCCAGCAGCGAGAGGGCCAGAGGAGAAAAACTGTTTTTT
v_call: TRBV6-5; j_call: TRBJ2-5; d_call: TRBD2; cdr3_aa: CASRATTSGSGTYF; cdr3_nt: TGTGCCAGCCGGGCAACTACTAGCGGGAGTGGGACCTACTTC
v_call: TRBV18; j_call: TRBJ2-7; d_call: .; cdr3_aa: CASSPNFPSYEQYF; cdr3_nt: TGTGCCAGCTCACCTAACTTCCCCTCCTACGAGCAGTACTTC
v_call: TRBV7-7; j_call: TRBJ2-1; d_call: TRBD1; cdr3_aa: CASSLALPGTGDNEQFF; cdr3_nt: TGTGCCAGCAGCTTAGCGCTGCCCGGGACAGGGGACAATGAGCAGTTCTTC
v_call: TRBV9; j_call: TRBJ1-1; d_call: .; cdr3_aa: CASSATGGAAEAFF; cdr3_nt: TGTGCCAGCAGCGCCACCGGGGGGGCGGCTGAAGCTTTCTTT
v_call: TRBV5-1; j_call: TRBJ2-7; d_call: .; cdr3_aa: CASIKDSSSYEQYF; cdr3_nt: TGCGCCAGCATTAAGGACTCCAGCTCCTACGAGCAGTACTTC
v_call: TRBV11-2; j_call: TRBJ1-1; d_call: .; cdr3_aa: CASSPRIPNTEAFF; cdr3_nt: TGTGCCAGCAGCCCCAGAATCCCGAACACTGAAGCTTTCTTT
v_call: TRBV27; j_call: TRBJ1-2; d_call: .; cdr3_aa: CASSLTDGEGYTF; cdr3_nt: TGTGCCAGCAGTTTAACGGACGGGGAAGGCTACACCTTC
v_call: TRBV14; j_call: TRBJ1-2; d_call: .; cdr3_aa: CASSPPAGGYGYTF; cdr3_nt: TGTGCCAGCAGCCCCCCGGCGGGAGGTTATGGCTACACCTTC
v_call: TRBV4-1; j_call: TRBJ1-2; d_call: .; cdr3_aa: CASSQRGSYGYTF; cdr3_nt: TGCGCCAGCAGCCAAAGGGGGAGCTATGGCTACACCTTC